Below, 27 T cell receptor beta chains from the same sample are listed, as sequenced in a study of CD8 T cells in ankylosing spondylitis. TCRdb re-called the 5' RACE reads through MiXCR, storing one row per CDR3 protein. The sample has a few hundred thousand distinct CDR3 sequences, 15% to 20% seen once. Sequencing was performed on blood, either unsorted or a sorted T cell fraction (not recorded which). The receptors stem from a male donor with ankylosing spondylitis or in good health (not recorded which).

This clonotype was counted a few times. The chain has TRBV20-1 and TRBJ1-3; D not certain. The CDR3 is 13 residues long. The V end was cut by 4 bases, the J end by 3 bases, with 10 bases between. Germline CDR1 DFQATT, CDR2 SNEGSKA (reference sequence). DNA of the CDR3: TGCAGTGCTAAAGATCCGCATGGAAACACCATATATTTT. Protein product: CSAKDPHGNTIYF.

V is TRBV5-1 and J is TRBJ2-1; 11 bases match TRBD2. CDR1 SGHRS and CDR2 YFSETQ come from the germline V gene. This CDR3 has 14 amino acids. The ends lost 5 bases at V and 3 bases at J; junction bases unmatched: 1. CDR3 coding DNA: TGCGCCAGCAGACTAGCGGGAGTCTACAATGAGCAGTTCTTC. It encodes CASRLAGVYNEQFF.

The CDR3 bases are TGCAGCGTTGAGGGACTAGACCAAGAGACCCAGTACTTC. This sequence encodes CSVEGLDQETQYF. The rearrangement joins TRBV29-1 to TRBJ2-5; TRBD2 aligns across 8 bases. V dropped 3 bases and J dropped 0; count of bases not matched to a gene: 0. CDR3 length equals 13 residues. CDR1 is SQVTM and CDR2 is ANQGSEA in the germline V gene.

This chain's CDR3 is CASSLGPGGAFF. The CDR3 DNA is TGTGCCAGCAGCTTAGGGCCCGGTGGAGCTTTCTTT. The chain carries TRBV7-9 and TRBJ1-1; unclear D gene. Germline CDR1 and CDR2: SEHNR and FQNEAQ (reference sequence). Trimming pared 1 base from V and 10 bases from J, leaving 10 bases between. The CDR3 contains 12 residues. Drawing the rest from reference TRBV7-9 and TRBJ1-1, the complete variable domain is DTGVSQNPRHKITKRGQNVTFRCDPISEHNRLYWYRQTLGQGPEFLTYFQNEAQLEKSRLLSDRFSAERPKGSFSTLEIQRTEQGDSAMYLCASSLGPGGAFFGQGTRLTVV.

This clonotype was counted many times. The genes are TRBV27 and TRBJ2-1; D perhaps matches TRBD2 (6 bases). This CDR3 comprises 16 residues. The V end was cut by 4 bases, the J end by 4 bases, with 17 bases between. The germline gives CDR1 MNHEY, CDR2 SMNVEV (reference sequence). The CDR3 sequence: CASSSPPGSKYNEQFF. In DNA form, the CDR3 reads TGTGCCAGCAGTTCCCCCCCCGGGAGTAAGTACAATGAGCAGTTCTTC.

This clonotype was counted at least ten times. The chain couples TRBV27 to TRBJ2-1; TRBD2 aligns across 15 bases. Looked up from germline, CDR1 is MNHEY and CDR2 is SMNVEV (reference sequence). V shed 6 bases, J shed 4 bases, and the junction held 4 bases outside the gene matches. The CDR3 loop spans 16 amino acids. CDR3 nucleotides: TGTGCCAGCAGAGGACTAGCGGGAGGGCCTTACAATGAGCAGTTCTTC. Its protein product is CASRGLAGGPYNEQFF.

The chain has TRBV7-9 and TRBJ2-3, with D hard to call. CDR1 SEHNR and CDR2 FQNEAQ come from the germline V gene (reference sequence). V lost 5 bases and J 6 bases, leaving 9 bases between the germline ends. The CDR3 is made up of 12 amino acids. CDR3 in amino acids: CASSGTPDTQYF. CDR3 in DNA: TGTGCCAGCAGCGGTACACCCGATACGCAGTATTTT.

This clonotype was picked up a small number of times. The chain recombines TRBV4-1 with TRBJ2-3; D could derive from TRBD1 or TRBD2 (5 bases each). The CDR3 runs to 17 residues. Germline V CDR1 and CDR2: MGHRA, YSYEKL. V lost 0 bases to trimming and J lost 0 bases, with 13 bases between them. The CDR3: CASSQDGGQVSTDTQYF. The CDR3 coding sequence is TGCGCCAGCAGCCAAGATGGAGGACAAGTTAGCACAGATACGCAGTATTTT.

Ten or more counts support this clonotype. The chain has TRBV20-1 and TRBJ2-7, with D possibly being TRBD2 (5 bases). With 5 bases removed from V and 5 bases from J, the gap between germline ends came to 16 bases. This CDR3 has 13 residues. Germline-derived CDR1 and CDR2 are DFQATT and SNEGSKA (reference sequence). Here the CDR3 DNA reads TGCAGTGCTGGGGTCGAAGCGGCCGACGAGCAGTACTTC. This encodes CSAGVEAADEQYF.

This clonotype was detected a few times. The rearrangement links TRBV5-1 to TRBJ2-3, with 8 bases fitting TRBD1. Unmatched junction bases numbered 3, after V lost 5 bases and J lost 4 bases. Germline CDR1 and CDR2: SGHRS and YFSETQ. CDR3 size: 13 residues. The CDR3 loop reads CASRGDRPDTQYF. In DNA form, the CDR3 reads TGCGCCAGCAGAGGGGACAGGCCAGATACGCAGTATTTT.

This chain connects TRBV12-3 or TRBV12-4 to TRBJ2-5; TRBD2 is a possible D gene (6 bases). The CDR3 contains 14 residues. V was pared by 5 bases and J by 9 bases, with 19 bases between. Here the CDR3 reads CASSTFGWEEAQYF. CDR3 DNA sequence: TGTGCCAGCAGTACATTTGGTTGGGAGGAGGCCCAGTACTTC.

The rearrangement links TRBV5-1 to TRBJ2-7; 11 bases agree with TRBD2. The CDR3 is 17 amino acids. The V segment lost 0 bases and the J segment 0 bases; nucleotides outside the gene matches: 5. Germline V gene sequence: CDR1 SGHRS, CDR2 YFSETQ. The CDR3 spells CASSLELAGAISYEQYF. CDR3 nucleotide sequence: TGCGCCAGCAGCTTGGAACTAGCGGGAGCAATCTCCTACGAGCAGTACTTC. Using reference TRBV5-1 and TRBJ2-7 for the parts outside the CDR3, the full variable domain is KAGVTQTPRYLIKTRGQQVTLSCSPISGHRSVSWYQQTPGQGLQFLFEYFSETQRNKGNFPGRFSGRQFSNSRSEMNVSTLELGDSALYLCASSLELAGAISYEQYFGPGTRLTVT.

There are a few counts of this clonotype. This chain joins TRBV4-1 and TRBJ2-1, with 9 bases lining up with TRBD1. J gave up 7 bases and V 1 base, and 14 bases lay outside the gene matches. There are 18 residues in the CDR3. Germline V gives CDR1 MGHRA, CDR2 YSYEKL. CDR3 amino acids: CASSQVGAGTGIRNEQFF. The CDR3 DNA reads TGCGCCAGCAGCCAAGTGGGGGCAGGGACAGGGATCCGGAATGAGCAGTTCTTC.

This clonotype was counted only a few times. This chain joins TRBV27 and TRBJ2-3; 7 bases align to TRBD2. In germline, CDR1 is MNHEY, CDR2 SMNVEV (reference sequence). The CDR3 is 11 residues long. V shed 8 bases and J 4 bases; nucleotides not matched to a gene: 0. The CDR3 here is CASGGADTQYF. The CDR3 bases are TGTGCCAGCGGGGGGGCAGATACGCAGTATTTT.

This sequence joins TRBV3-1 and TRBJ1-1; D may be TRBD1 (6 bases). Germline CDR1 and CDR2: LGHDT and YNNKEL (reference sequence). Deletions cut 0 bases from V and 8 bases from J, with 16 bases between. CDR3 size: 15 residues. CDR3: CASSQELVGGPEAFF. The DNA for the CDR3 is TGTGCCAGCAGCCAAGAGCTCGTAGGGGGACCCGAAGCTTTCTTT.

The gene calls are TRBV6-5 and TRBJ1-2, with D tentatively TRBD1 (5 bases). This CDR3 has 15 residues. V lost 6 bases and J 3 bases, leaving 17 bases between the germline ends. Germline V gene lookup returns CDR1 MNHEY and CDR2 SVGAGI. The CDR3 nucleotides read TGTGCCAGCAGCTACCTAGGGGTGCCCGACTATGGCTACACCTTC. This sequence encodes CASSYLGVPDYGYTF.

The chain joins TRBV5-1 to TRBJ2-7; D may correspond to TRBD1 or TRBD2 (5 bases each). Trimming left V 0 bases short and J 2 bases short, with 12 bases between. Germline-derived CDR1 and CDR2 are SGHRS and YFSETQ. The CDR3 is 15 amino acids. The chain's CDR3 is CASSLVFVGPYEQYF. The CDR3 DNA is TGCGCCAGCAGCTTGGTGTTCGTGGGACCCTACGAGCAGTACTTC.

This chain joins TRBV27 and TRBJ2-3, with 13 bases fitting TRBD2. The germline V gene has CDR1 MNHEY and CDR2 SMNVEV (reference sequence). The V segment lost 5 bases and the J segment 4 bases; nucleotides outside the gene matches: 6. CDR3 size: 16 residues. The CDR3 spells CASSDGLAGEADTQYF. The CDR3 DNA sequence: TGTGCCAGCAGTGACGGACTAGCGGGAGAGGCAGATACGCAGTATTTT.

This clonotype was seen a handful of times. The V gene is TRBV29-1, the J gene TRBJ2-7; tentative D call: TRBD1 (6 bases). Germline-derived CDR1 and CDR2 are SQVTM and ANQGSEA. V dropped 1 base and J dropped 7 bases, with 20 bases sitting between them. The CDR3 is 15 amino acids. CDR3 amino acids: CSVEVLSQGQGEQYF. The CDR3 bases are TGCAGCGTTGAAGTCTTGTCCCAGGGCCAGGGGGAGCAGTACTTC.

The rearrangement joins TRBV4-1 to TRBJ1-1; D is uncertain. V was clipped by 5 bases and J by 1 base, with 14 bases between them. This CDR3 is built from 15 residues. CDR1 MGHRA and CDR2 YSYEKL come from the germline V gene. Here the CDR3 reads CASSSTGPQNTEAFF. The CDR3 DNA reads as TGCGCCAGCAGCTCAACCGGGCCTCAGAACACTGAAGCTTTCTTT.

J is TRBJ2-7 and V is TRBV4-1; TRBD1 aligns across 7 bases. From germline, CDR1 is MGHRA and CDR2 YSYEKL. The ends lost 3 bases at V and 5 bases at J; junction bases unmatched: 13. The CDR3 contains 16 residues. CDR3 sequence: CASSQSAQTGFHEQYF. For the CDR3, the DNA is TGCGCCAGCAGCCAGTCCGCCCAGACAGGGTTCCACGAGCAGTACTTC.

The chain carries TRBV27 and TRBJ2-5, with 9 bases identical to TRBD2. Trimming cost V 4 bases and J 3 bases; bases outside gene matches: 6. The CDR3 runs to 15 residues. The V gene's germline CDR1 is MNHEY and CDR2 SMNVEV (reference sequence). The CDR3 DNA reads TGTGCCAGCAGTTCCCGGACTAGCGAGGAAGAGACCCAGTACTTC. Translation: CASSSRTSEEETQYF.

This rearrangement joins TRBV5-1 to TRBJ1-1, with D perhaps TRBD1 (6 bases). Trimming took off 0 bases at V and 3 bases at J, with 12 bases between the two ends. Germline V gene sequence: CDR1 SGHRS, CDR2 YFSETQ. The CDR3 sequence is 15 residues long. CDR3 sequence (DNA): TGCGCCAGCAGCTTGGATTTGAGGGGGTACACTGAAGCTTTCTTT. Its protein product is CASSLDLRGYTEAFF.

This clonotype was picked up a small number of times. For the CDR3, the DNA is TGCGCCAGCCGGGACAGGGAAACCTACGAGCAGTACTTC. As protein: CASRDRETYEQYF. The chain couples TRBV5-1 to TRBJ2-7, with TRBD1 matching 9 bases. The junction had 4 bases not matched to a gene; V was cut back by 7 bases and J by 2 bases. Germline lookup yields CDR1 SGHRS and CDR2 YFSETQ. The CDR3 covers 13 residues.

This clonotype was picked up many times. J is TRBJ2-2 and V is TRBV4-1; TRBD1 aligns across 11 bases. The CDR3 length is 17 residues. Germline CDR1 MGHRA, CDR2 YSYEKL. J was trimmed by 4 bases and V by 3 bases; bases with no gene match: 7. The CDR3 protein is CASSHSRTGGITGELFF. CDR3 bases: TGCGCCAGCAGCCATAGCAGGACAGGGGGCATCACCGGGGAGCTGTTTTTT.

The chain is built from TRBV4-1 and TRBJ1-2; D possibly corresponds to TRBD1 (6 bases). Germline CDR1 MGHRA, CDR2 YSYEKL. The V gene lost 0 bases and the J gene lost 7 bases, with 15 bases spanning the gap. This CDR3 has 15 residues. The CDR3 region has the DNA TGCGCCAGCAGCCAAGATTTAGGGGGTTCAAGTGGCTACACCTTC. Its translation: CASSQDLGGSSGYTF.

In this sample, this clonotype turned up many times. The chain has TRBV29-1 and TRBJ1-2, with D maybe TRBD1 (6 bases). The V end lost 0 bases, the J end lost 7 bases, and 9 bases lay between the germline ends. The germline V gene has CDR1 SQVTM and CDR2 ANQGSEA. CDR3 length equals 12 residues. CDR3 residues: CSVEEAGAGYTF. CDR3 sequence (DNA): TGCAGCGTTGAAGAGGCAGGGGCTGGCTACACCTTC.